This T cell receptor (beta chain) was found in a study of T cell changes during pregnancy in multiple sclerosis. Germline V gene sequence: CDR1 SGHAT, CDR2 FQNNGV. The length of the CDR3 is 16 residues. V shed 1 base, J shed 7 bases, and the junction held 11 bases outside the gene matches. TCRdb's table, derived via immunoSEQ multiplex PCR, lists solely in-frame clones and lacks some. The data contain tens of thousands of clones, roughly 93% of them singletons. This specimen consisted of peripheral blood, obtained in the third trimester of pregnancy. The sequence was obtained from a female donor in good health, enrolled as a control in a pregnancy study. The chain combines TRBV11-2 with TRBJ2-7; 9 bases are a match to TRBD1. This chain's CDR3 is CASSLGPGTGLEEQYF. The DNA of the CDR3 is TGTGCCAGCAGCTTAGGTCCCGGGACAGGGCTTGAAGAGCAGTACTTC.